This record covers a single T cell receptor beta chain. What it binds is not known. CDR3 length equals 13 residues. The germline CDR1 and CDR2 sequences are SNHLY and FYNNEI. With 1 base removed from V and 1 base from J, the gap between germline ends came to 4 bases. The sample originates from a study of T cells after yellow fever vaccination. The wider study: When fractions had low cell numbers, they were prepared with SMART-Seq v4 Ultra Low Input. Study conclusions and caveats: It was a weaker secondary response, yet one that peaked faster, at day 5 versus 15. Clonotype sharing between CD4 and CD8 compartments was small.

Conversion of TCR transcripts into cDNA relied on 5'RACE template switching, which added a universal primer site and UMIs. TCRdb passed the 5' RACE reads through MiXCR, listing each CDR3 protein once. This table has nearly 550,000 distinct CDR3 sequences, under 25% appearing once. J is TRBJ2-5 and V is TRBV2, with D hard to call. The TCR comes from a man aged 25-45 years who received the YFV17D yellow fever vaccine. Specimen: PBMCs, collected 15 days after the yellow fever booster vaccination. Here the CDR3 DNA reads TGTGCCAGCAGTGAAGAGGTCCAAGAGACCCAGTACTTC. Translation: CASSEEVQETQYF.